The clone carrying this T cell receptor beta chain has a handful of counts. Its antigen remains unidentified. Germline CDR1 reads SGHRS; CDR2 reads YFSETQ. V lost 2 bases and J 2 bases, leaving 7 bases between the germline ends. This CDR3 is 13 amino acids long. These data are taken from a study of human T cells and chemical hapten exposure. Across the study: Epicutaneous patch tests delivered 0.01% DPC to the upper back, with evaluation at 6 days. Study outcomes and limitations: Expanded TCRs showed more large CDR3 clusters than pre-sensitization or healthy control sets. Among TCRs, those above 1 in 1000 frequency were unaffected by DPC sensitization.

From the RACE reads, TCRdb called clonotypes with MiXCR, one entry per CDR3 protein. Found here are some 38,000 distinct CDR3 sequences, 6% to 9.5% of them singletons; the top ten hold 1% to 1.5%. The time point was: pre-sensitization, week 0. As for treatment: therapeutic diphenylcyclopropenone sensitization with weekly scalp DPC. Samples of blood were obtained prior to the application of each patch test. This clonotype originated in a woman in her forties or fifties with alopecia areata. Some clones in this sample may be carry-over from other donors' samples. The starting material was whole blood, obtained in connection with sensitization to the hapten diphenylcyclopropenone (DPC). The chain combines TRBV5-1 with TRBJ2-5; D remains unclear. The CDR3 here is CASSFGRQETQYF. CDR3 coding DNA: TGCGCCAGCAGCTTTGGCAGACAAGAGACCCAGTACTTC.